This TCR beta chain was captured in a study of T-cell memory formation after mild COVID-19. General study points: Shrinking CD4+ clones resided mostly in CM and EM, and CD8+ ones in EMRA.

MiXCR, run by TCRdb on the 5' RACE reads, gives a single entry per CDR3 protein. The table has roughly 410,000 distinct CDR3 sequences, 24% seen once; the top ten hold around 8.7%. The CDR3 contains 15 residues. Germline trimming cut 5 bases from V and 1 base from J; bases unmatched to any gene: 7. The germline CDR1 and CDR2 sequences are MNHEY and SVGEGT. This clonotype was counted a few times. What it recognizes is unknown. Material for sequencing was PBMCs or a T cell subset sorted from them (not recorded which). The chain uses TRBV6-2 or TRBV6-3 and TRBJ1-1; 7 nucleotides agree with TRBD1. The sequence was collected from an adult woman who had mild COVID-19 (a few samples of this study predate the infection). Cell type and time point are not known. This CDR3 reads CASSRPGQRNTEAFF. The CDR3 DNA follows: TGTGCCAGCAGTCGGCCGGGACAGCGGAACACTGAAGCTTTCTTT.